Listed below are T cell receptor beta chains from one sample, sequenced in a study of CD8 T cells in ankylosing spondylitis. TCRdb used MiXCR to reprocess the 5' RACE reads, holding one entry per CDR3 protein. The table includes 150,000 to 250,000 distinct CDR3 sequences, roughly 13% detected once. The material sequenced was blood, either unsorted or a sorted T cell fraction (not recorded which). Receptors originate from a male donor with ankylosing spondylitis or in good health (not recorded which). CDR3s leave out the opening cysteine and the closing phenylalanine or tryptophan.

>TRBV12-3/TRBV12-4|TRBJ1-1
ATGQGNTEAF
>TRBV7-9|TRBJ1-1
ASSSTGSITEAF
>TRBV7-9|TRBJ2-2
ASIVTGGNTGELF
>TRBV7-8|TRBJ2-1
ASSPPGTPYNEQF
>TRBV10-3|TRBJ2-7
AISEPPEYEQY
>TRBV13|TRBJ2-5
ASSLDPQGLGETQY
>TRBV20-1|TRBJ2-3
SARAGADTQY
>TRBV2|TRBJ2-4
ASSGTGGSLQNIQY
>TRBV20-1|TRBJ1-1
SARDDRTMNTEAF
>TRBV27|TRBJ1-6
ASSFGPLGTPLH
>TRBV25-1|TRBJ2-7
ASSESPSYTTSGRYGTLEQY
>TRBV12-3/TRBV12-4|TRBJ2-3
ASSLEGDPRTDTQY
>TRBV7-7|TRBJ2-5
ASSLSRPSGGNQETQY
>TRBV7-9|TRBJ2-1
ASSLPRLAGDYNEQF
>TRBV5-1|TRBJ2-7
ASSAPGGTDIYEQY
>TRBV7-9|TRBJ1-5
ASSTVGTGEPQH
>TRBV25-1|TRBJ2-1
ASSGVKFDNEQF
>TRBV5-6|TRBJ2-2
ASSPLLAGATGELF
>TRBV7-8|TRBJ1-4
ASRQREKLF
>TRBV12-5|TRBJ2-3
ASGRPGPRDTQY
>TRBV19|TRBJ2-1
ASSIGTSGGANEQF
>TRBV7-9|TRBJ2-2
ASSTSTWTGELF
>TRBV20-1|TRBJ1-3
SASSRGNQENTIY
>TRBV4-2|TRBJ2-7
ASSQEPGLPDEQY
>TRBV9|TRBJ1-4
ASSAFATNEKLF
>TRBV18|TRBJ1-2
ASSPSVGETNYGYT
>TRBV20-1|TRBJ1-1
SARDQGNTEAF
>TRBV6-5|TRBJ2-4
ASRLDRATWTKNIQY